Listed here is a single TCR beta chain. Its cognate antigen is unknown. This sample includes further DNA sequences coding for the same CDR3. V was clipped by 0 bases and J by 5 bases; unmatched bases: 4. Per the germline V gene, CDR1 is SGHRS and CDR2 is YFSETQ. This CDR3 contains 14 residues. This record comes from a study of cytomegalovirus exposure and HLA in healthy donors. Study-wide results and caveats: A later analysis reportedly found fewer N-insertions in an Asian-associated ancestry cluster than the roughly 670-donor mean.

The PCR contained 60 Vbeta and 13 Jbeta primers. Profiling relied on immunoSEQ multiplex PCR, and the TCRdb table lists in-frame clones only, not all of them. The sample lists approximately 150,000 clones, roughly 79% occurring once. The receptor was derived from a man aged 40-50 years in good health and CMV-seronegative. Sequencing was carried out using PBMCs. The gene calls are TRBV5-1 and TRBJ1-1, with 7 bases lining up with TRBD1. The CDR3 DNA reads as TGCGCCAGCAGCTTGGGACAGGGTGGTACTGAAGCTTTCTTT. This codes for CASSLGQGGTEAFF.